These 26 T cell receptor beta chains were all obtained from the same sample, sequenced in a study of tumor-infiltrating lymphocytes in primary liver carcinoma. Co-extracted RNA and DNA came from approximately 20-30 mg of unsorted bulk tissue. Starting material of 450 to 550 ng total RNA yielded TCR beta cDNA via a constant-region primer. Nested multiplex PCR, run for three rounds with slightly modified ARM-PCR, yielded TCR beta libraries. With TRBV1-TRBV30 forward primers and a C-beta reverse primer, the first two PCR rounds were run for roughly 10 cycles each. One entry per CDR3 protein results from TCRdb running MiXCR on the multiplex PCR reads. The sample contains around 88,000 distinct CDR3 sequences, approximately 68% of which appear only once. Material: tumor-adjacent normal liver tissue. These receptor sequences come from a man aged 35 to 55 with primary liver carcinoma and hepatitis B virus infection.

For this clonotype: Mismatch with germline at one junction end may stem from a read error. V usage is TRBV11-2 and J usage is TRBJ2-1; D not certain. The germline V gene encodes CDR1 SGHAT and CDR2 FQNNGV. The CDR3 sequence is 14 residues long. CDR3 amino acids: CVSSLVACYNEQFF. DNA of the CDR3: TGTGTCAGCAGCTTAGTCGCGTGTTACAATGAGCAGTTCTTC.

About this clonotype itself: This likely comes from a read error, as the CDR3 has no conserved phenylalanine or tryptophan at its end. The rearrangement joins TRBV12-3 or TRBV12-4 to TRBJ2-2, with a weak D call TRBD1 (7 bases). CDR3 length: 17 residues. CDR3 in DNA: TGTGCCAGCGCGGGGTACTCGGGACAGTTGAACACAGGGGAGCTGTTTCTT. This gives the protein CASAGYSGQLNTGELFL.

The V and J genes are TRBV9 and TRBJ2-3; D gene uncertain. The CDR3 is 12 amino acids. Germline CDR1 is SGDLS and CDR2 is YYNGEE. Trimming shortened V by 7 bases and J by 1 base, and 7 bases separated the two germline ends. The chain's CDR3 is CASSSGTDTQYF. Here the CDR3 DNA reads TGTGCCAGCTCCTCAGGCACAGATACGCAGTATTTT.

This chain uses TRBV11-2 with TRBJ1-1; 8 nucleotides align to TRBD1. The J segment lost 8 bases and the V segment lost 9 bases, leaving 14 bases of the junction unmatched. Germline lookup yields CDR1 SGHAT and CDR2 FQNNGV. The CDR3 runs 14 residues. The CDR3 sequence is CASNPAQGAGEAFF. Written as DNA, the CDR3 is TGTGCCAGTAACCCCGCCCAGGGGGCTGGGGAAGCTTTCTTT.

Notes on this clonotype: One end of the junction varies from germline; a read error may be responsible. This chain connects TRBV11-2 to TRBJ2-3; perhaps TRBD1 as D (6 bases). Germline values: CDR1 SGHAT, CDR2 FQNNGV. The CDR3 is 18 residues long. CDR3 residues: CASSLGLFTGIATDTQYF. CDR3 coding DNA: TGTGCCAGCAGTTTAGGTCTTTTCACAGGGATCGCCACAGATACACAGTATTTT.

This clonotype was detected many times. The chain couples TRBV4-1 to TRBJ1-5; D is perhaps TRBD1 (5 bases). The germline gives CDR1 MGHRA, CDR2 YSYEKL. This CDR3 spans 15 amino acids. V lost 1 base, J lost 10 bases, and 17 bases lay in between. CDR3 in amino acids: CASSQGAGGGNPQHF. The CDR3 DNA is TGCGCCAGCAGCCAAGGGGCGGGGGGGGGTAATCCCCAGCATTTT.

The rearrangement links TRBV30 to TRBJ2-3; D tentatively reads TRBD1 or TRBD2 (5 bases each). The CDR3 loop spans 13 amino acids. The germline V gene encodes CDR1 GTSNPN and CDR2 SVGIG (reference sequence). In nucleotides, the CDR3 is TGTGCTTGTATACTGGGGGGCACAGATACGCAGTATTTT. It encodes CACILGGTDTQYF. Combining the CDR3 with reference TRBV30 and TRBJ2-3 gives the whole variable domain SQTIHQWPATLVQPVGSPLSLECTVEGTSNPNLYWYRQAAGRGLQLLFYSVGIGQISSEVPQNLSASRPQDRQFILSSKKLLLSDSGFYLCACILGGTDTQYFGPGTRLTVL.

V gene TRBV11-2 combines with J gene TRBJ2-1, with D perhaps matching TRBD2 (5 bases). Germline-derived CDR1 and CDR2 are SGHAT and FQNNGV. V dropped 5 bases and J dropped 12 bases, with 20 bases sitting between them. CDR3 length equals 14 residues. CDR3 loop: CASSPREYYNGQFF. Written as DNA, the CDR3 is TGTGCCAGCAGCCCCCGGGAATATTACAACGGGCAGTTCTTC.

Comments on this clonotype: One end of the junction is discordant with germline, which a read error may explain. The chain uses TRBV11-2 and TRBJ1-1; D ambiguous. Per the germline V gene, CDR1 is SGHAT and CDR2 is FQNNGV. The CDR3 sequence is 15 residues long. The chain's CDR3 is CACSLREGLNTEAFF. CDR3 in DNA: TGTGCCTGCAGCTTAAGGGAGGGTTTGAACACTGAAGCTTTCTTT.

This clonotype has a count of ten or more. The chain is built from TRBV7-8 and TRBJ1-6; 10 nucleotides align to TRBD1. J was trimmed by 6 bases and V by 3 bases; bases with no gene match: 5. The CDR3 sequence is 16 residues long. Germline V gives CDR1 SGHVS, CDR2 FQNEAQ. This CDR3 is CASSFGTGVTNSPLHF. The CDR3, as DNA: TGTGCCAGCAGCTTTGGGACAGGGGTTACTAATTCACCCCTCCACTTT.

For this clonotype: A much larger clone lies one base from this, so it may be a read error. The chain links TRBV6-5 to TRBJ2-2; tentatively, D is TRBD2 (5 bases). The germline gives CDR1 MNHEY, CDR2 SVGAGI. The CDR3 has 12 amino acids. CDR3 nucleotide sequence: TGTGCCAGCAGCCGGAACACCGGGGAGCTGCTTTTT. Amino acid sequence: CASSRNTGELLF.

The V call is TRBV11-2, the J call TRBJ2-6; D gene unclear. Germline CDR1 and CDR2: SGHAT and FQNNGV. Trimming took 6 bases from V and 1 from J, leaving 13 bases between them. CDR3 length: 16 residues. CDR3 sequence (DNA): TGTGCCAGCAGTTCATTCACCCTTTCTGGGGCCAACGTCCTGACTTTC. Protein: CASSSFTLSGANVLTF.

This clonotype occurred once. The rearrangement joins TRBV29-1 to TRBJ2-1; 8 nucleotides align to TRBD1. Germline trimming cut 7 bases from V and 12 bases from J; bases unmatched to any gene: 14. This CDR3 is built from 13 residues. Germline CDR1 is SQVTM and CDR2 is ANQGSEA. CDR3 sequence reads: CSADRNRGVVQFF. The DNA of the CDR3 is TGCAGCGCGGACCGGAACAGGGGGGTTGTGCAGTTCTTC.

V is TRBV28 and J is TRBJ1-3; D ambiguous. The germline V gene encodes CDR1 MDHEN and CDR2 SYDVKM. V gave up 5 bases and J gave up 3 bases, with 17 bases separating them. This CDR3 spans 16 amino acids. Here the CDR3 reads CASSPPELDFGNTIYF. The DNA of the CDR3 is TGTGCCAGCAGTCCCCCAGAATTGGACTTTGGAAACACCATATATTTT.

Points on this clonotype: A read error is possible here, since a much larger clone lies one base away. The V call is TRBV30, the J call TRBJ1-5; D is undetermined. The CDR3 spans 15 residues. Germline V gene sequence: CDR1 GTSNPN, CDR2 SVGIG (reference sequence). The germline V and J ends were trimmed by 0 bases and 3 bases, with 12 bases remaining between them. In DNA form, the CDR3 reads TGTGCCTGGAGTGTAATGGGATGGCTCAATCAGCCCCAGCATTTT. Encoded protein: CAWSVMGWLNQPQHF.

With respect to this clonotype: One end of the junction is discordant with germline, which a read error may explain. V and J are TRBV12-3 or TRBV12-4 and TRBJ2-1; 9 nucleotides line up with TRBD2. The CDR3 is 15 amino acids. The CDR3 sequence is CARSFGSGSWNEQFF. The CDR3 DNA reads TGTGCCAGGAGTTTCGGTAGCGGGAGCTGGAATGAGCAGTTCTTC.

In DNA form, the CDR3 reads TGCGCCAGCAGTCTCATTACCGGGAGCTCCTACAATGAACATTTCTTC. Its protein is CASSLITGSSYNEHFF. This chain connects TRBV10-2 to TRBJ2-1; D perhaps matches TRBD2 (6 bases). Per germline, CDR1 WSHSY and CDR2 SAAADI. The CDR3 has 16 amino acids. V shed 5 bases and J shed 16 bases, with 30 bases lying between them.

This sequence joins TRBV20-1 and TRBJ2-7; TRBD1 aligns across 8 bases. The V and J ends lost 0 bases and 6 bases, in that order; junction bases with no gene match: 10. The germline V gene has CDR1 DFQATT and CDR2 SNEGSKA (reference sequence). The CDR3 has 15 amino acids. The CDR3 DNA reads TGCAGTGCTAGAGATGGACAGGGAATAACCTCCGAGCAGTACTTC. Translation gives CSARDGQGITSEQYF.

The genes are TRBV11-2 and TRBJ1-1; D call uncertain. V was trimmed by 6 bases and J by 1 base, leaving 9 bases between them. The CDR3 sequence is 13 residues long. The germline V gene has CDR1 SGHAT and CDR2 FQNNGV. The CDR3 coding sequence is TGTGCCAGCAGTACGATAGGGAACACTGAAGCTTTCTTT. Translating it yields CASSTIGNTEAFF.

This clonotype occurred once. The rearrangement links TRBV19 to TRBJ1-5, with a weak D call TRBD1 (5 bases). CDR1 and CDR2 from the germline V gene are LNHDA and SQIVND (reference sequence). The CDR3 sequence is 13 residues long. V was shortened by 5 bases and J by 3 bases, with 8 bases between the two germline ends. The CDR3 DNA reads TGTGCCAGTAGTCCTGGACACAATCAGCCCCAGCATTTT. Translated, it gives CASSPGHNQPQHF.

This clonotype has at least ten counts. In DNA form, the CDR3 reads TGCAGCGTTGGGTCAACCCTGGACGAGCAGTACTTC. As protein: CSVGSTLDEQYF. The chain recombines TRBV29-1 with TRBJ2-7; D uncertain. Deletions cut 4 bases from V and 5 bases from J, with 12 bases between. Germline lookup yields CDR1 SQVTM and CDR2 ANQGSEA. CDR3 length equals 12 residues.

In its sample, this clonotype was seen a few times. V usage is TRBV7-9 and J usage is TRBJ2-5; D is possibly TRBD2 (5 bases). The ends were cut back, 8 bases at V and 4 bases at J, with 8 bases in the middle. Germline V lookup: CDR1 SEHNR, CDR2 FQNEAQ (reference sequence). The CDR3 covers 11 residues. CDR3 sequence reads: CASGSGETQYF. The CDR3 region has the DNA TGTGCCAGCGGAAGCGGAGAGACCCAGTACTTC.

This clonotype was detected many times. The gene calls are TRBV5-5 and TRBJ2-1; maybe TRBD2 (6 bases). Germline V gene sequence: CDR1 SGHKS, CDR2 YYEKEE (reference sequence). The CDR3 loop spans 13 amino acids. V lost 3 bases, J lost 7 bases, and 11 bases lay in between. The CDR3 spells CASSYWRENEQFF. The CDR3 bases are TGTGCCAGCAGCTACTGGCGGGAAAATGAGCAGTTCTTC.

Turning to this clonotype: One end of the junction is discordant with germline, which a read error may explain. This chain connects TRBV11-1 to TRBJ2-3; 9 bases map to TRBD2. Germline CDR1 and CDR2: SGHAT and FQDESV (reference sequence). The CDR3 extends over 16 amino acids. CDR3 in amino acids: CTSSLGTSTRTDTQYF. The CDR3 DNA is TGTACCAGCAGCCTCGGGACTAGCACACGAACAGATACGCAATATTTT.

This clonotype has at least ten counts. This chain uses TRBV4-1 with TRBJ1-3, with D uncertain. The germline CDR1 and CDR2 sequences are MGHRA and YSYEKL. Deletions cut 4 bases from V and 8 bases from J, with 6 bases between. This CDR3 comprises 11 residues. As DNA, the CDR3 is TGCGCCAGCAGCCGGGCGCACACCATATATTTT. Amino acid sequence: CASSRAHTIYF.

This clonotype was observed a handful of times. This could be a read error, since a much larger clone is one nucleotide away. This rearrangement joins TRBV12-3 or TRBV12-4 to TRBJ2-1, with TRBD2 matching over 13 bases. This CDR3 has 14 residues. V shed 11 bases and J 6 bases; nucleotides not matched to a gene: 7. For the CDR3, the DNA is TGTGCCCGCAAAGGACTAGCGGGAGTCAATGAGCAGTTCTTC. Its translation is CARKGLAGVNEQFF.